The 2 T cell receptor beta chains presented below share a single source sample, sequenced in a study of cytomegalovirus exposure and HLA in healthy donors (dated 2017 in TCRdb). The library was prepared using the immunoSEQ multiplex PCR assay. For the multiplex PCR, a mixture combining 60 forward primers for TCR Vbeta segments and 13 reverse primers for TCR Jbeta segments was used. Here the immuneACCESS table is served through TCRdb, limited to in-frame sequences with V and J called. Missing clones are a known gap in these copies; in checked studies unresolved V genes cover under half, and the rest lacks a known reason. In all, the sample holds approximately 110,000 clones, and 77% of those were seen once. The leading ten clones occupy roughly 13% of the sample. The sequencing sample was made of PBMCs. All receptors derive from a woman in her forties in good health and CMV-seropositive.

This clone has a handful of counts. This chain uses TRBV5-1 with TRBJ1-1, with unresolved D. V was trimmed by 0 bases and J by 2 bases, leaving 8 bases between them. CDR1 is SGHRS and CDR2 is YFSETQ in the germline V gene. The CDR3 sequence is 14 residues long. DNA for the CDR3: TGCGCCAGCAGCTTGGGGCCGTTCAACACTGAAGCTTTCTTT. Its protein is CASSLGPFNTEAFF.

This chain joins TRBV5-6 and TRBJ1-2, with D possibly TRBD1 on 6 matching bases. The CDR3 is 16 residues long. The germline gives CDR1 SGHDT, CDR2 YYEEEE. Trimming took off 3 bases at V and 5 bases at J, with 20 bases between the two ends. The CDR3 nucleotides read TGTGCCAGCAGCTCTGGAACGGCGATGGGGGCTTATGGCTACACCTTC. It is translated as CASSSGTAMGAYGYTF.